This entry lists 27 T cell receptor beta chains sequenced from one sample in a study of T-cell memory formation after mild COVID-19. TCRdb itself ran the 5' RACE reads through MiXCR, one entry per CDR3 protein. Counted here are more than 100,000 distinct CDR3 sequences, less than 6.5% occurring once; the ten biggest clones make up over 2%. The sample was PBMCs or a T cell subset sorted from them (not recorded which). Receptor source: an adult woman who had mild COVID-19 (a few samples of this study predate the infection). Cell type and time point are not known.

This clonotype showed up many times. The chain combines TRBV7-2 with TRBJ2-3; no firm D call. There are 12 residues in the CDR3. CDR1 SGHTA and CDR2 FQGNSA come from the germline V gene. V shed 3 bases and J shed 2 bases, with 3 bases lying between them. The CDR3 bases are TGTGCCAGCAGCTTCTACACAGATACGCAGTATTTT. Amino acids: CASSFYTDTQYF. The whole variable domain, remainder taken from reference TRBV7-2 and TRBJ2-3, is GAGVSQSPSNKVTEKGKDVELRCDPISGHTALYWYRQSLGQGLEFLIYFQGNSAPDKSGLPSDRFSAERTGGSVSTLTIQRTQQEDSAVYLCASSFYTDTQYFGPGTRLTVL.

The chain joins TRBV5-1 to TRBJ2-2; TRBD2 is a possible D gene (6 bases). CDR1 is SGHRS and CDR2 is YFSETQ in the germline V gene. The CDR3 length is 16 residues. V was pared by 1 base and J by 0 bases, with 10 bases between. CDR3 sequence: CASSLNGGANTGELFF. CDR3 nucleotides: TGCGCCAGCAGCTTGAACGGCGGGGCGAACACCGGGGAGCTGTTTTTT.

This chain uses TRBV29-1 with TRBJ1-5; 9 bases fit TRBD1. The germline V gene encodes CDR1 SQVTM and CDR2 ANQGSEA. CDR3 length equals 15 residues. The junction had 7 bases not matched to a gene; V was cut back by 4 bases and J by 3 bases. CDR3 loop: CSVAQGAGVNQPQHF. The CDR3 nucleotides are TGCAGCGTTGCACAGGGGGCGGGAGTCAATCAGCCCCAGCATTTT.

This clonotype was recorded only once. The chain combines TRBV29-1 with TRBJ1-3; no firm D call. The germline gives CDR1 SQVTM, CDR2 ANQGSEA. The CDR3 runs 14 residues. V lost 7 bases, J lost 3 bases, and 16 bases lay in between. The CDR3 reads CSAVPGPYGNTIYF. Written as DNA, the CDR3 is TGCAGCGCCGTTCCCGGTCCCTATGGAAACACCATATATTTT.

This chain joins TRBV5-1 and TRBJ2-7; 13 positions agree with TRBD2. The CDR3 has 19 amino acids. Germline V gene sequence: CDR1 SGHRS, CDR2 YFSETQ. J gave up 0 bases and V 4 bases, and 13 bases lay outside the gene matches. CDR3 protein: CASSLDGTSGAKSSYEQYF. The DNA for the CDR3 is TGCGCCAGCAGCCTGGATGGGACTAGCGGGGCTAAGTCCTCCTACGAGCAGTACTTC.

This clonotype was observed many times. The chain has TRBV3-1 and TRBJ2-5; D not certain. There are 16 residues in the CDR3. The germline V gene has CDR1 LGHDT and CDR2 YNNKEL (reference sequence). Trimming removed 5 bases from V and 0 bases from J, with 16 bases in between. The CDR3 DNA sequence: TGTGCCAGCAGCTCACGCGGTGCCAAGTACCAAGAGACCCAGTACTTC. This gives the protein CASSSRGAKYQETQYF.

At least ten counts were recorded for this clonotype. V usage is TRBV20-1 and J usage is TRBJ2-7; 9 nucleotides agree with TRBD2. The CDR3 totals 14 residues. Unmatched junction bases numbered 6, after V lost 3 bases and J lost 3 bases. CDR1 and CDR2 from the germline V gene are DFQATT and SNEGSKA (reference sequence). CDR3 nucleotides: TGCAGTGCTAGGGCGTCTAGCGGGAACTACGAGCAGTACTTC. Translated, it gives CSARASSGNYEQYF.

This clonotype was seen only a few times. This chain connects TRBV24-1 to TRBJ2-3; D might be TRBD2 (6 bases). The length of the CDR3 is 14 residues. Germline CDR1 reads KGHDR; CDR2 reads SFDVKD. The V gene lost 5 bases and the J gene lost 3 bases, with 11 bases spanning the gap. The CDR3 reads CATSGRGETDTQYF. The CDR3 DNA reads TGTGCCACCAGTGGGAGGGGAGAGACAGATACGCAGTATTTT.

This clonotype was observed a few times. The chain is built from TRBV19 and TRBJ1-1; possibly TRBD1 for D (5 bases). The CDR3 runs 15 residues. Germline CDR1 LNHDA, CDR2 SQIVND (reference sequence). Trimming left V 3 bases short and J 3 bases short, with 14 bases between. Here the CDR3 DNA reads TGTGCCAGTAGTATTAGAGGGGTCGTAGACACTGAAGCTTTCTTT. Amino acids: CASSIRGVVDTEAFF.

This clonotype was detected a few times. The J gene is TRBJ2-1, the V gene TRBV6-2 or TRBV6-3, with D possibly being TRBD1 or TRBD2 (5 bases each). Germline loops: CDR1 MNHEY, CDR2 SVGEGT. This CDR3 contains 17 residues. V was pared by 4 bases and J by 6 bases, with 22 bases between. CDR3 sequence (DNA): TGTGCCAGCAGTTTCCCGGGACGCGAGAGCGTCGGCAATGAGCAGTTCTTC. Residues: CASSFPGRESVGNEQFF.

The V call is TRBV5-1, the J call TRBJ2-1; weak D call: TRBD2 (6 bases). This CDR3 is 16 amino acids long. Germline V gives CDR1 SGHRS, CDR2 YFSETQ. V was cut by 4 bases and J by 0 bases, with 14 bases left in between. The CDR3 loop is CASSPTPGGSYNEQFF. The CDR3 DNA sequence: TGCGCCAGCAGCCCGACTCCCGGGGGCTCCTACAATGAGCAGTTCTTC.

This clonotype was found a few times. This sequence joins TRBV6-5 and TRBJ2-1, with D possibly matching TRBD2 (7 bases). With 4 bases removed from V and 0 bases from J, the gap between germline ends came to 19 bases. The CDR3 has 18 amino acids. The germline V gene has CDR1 MNHEY and CDR2 SVGAGI. Written as DNA, the CDR3 is TGTGCCAGCAGTTCCCAAGGGGGGGGGCCCTTCTCCTACAATGAGCAGTTCTTC. Translating gives CASSSQGGGPFSYNEQFF.

The J gene is TRBJ2-2, the V gene TRBV5-4, with D unresolved. V shed 1 base and J shed 8 bases, with 12 bases lying between them. Germline lookup yields CDR1 SGHNT and CDR2 YYREEE (reference sequence). CDR3 length: 14 amino acids. The CDR3: CASSLKGRRGELFF. The CDR3 region has the DNA TGTGCCAGCAGCTTGAAGGGTCGGCGAGGGGAGCTGTTTTTT.

This clonotype occurred a few times. This rearrangement joins TRBV27 to TRBJ1-1; 7 bases map to TRBD1. Unmatched junction bases numbered 7, after V lost 8 bases and J lost 4 bases. Looked up from germline, CDR1 is MNHEY and CDR2 is SMNVEV (reference sequence). The CDR3 loop spans 13 amino acids. This CDR3 reads CASRGTARTEAFF. The DNA for the CDR3 is TGTGCCAGCCGCGGGACAGCCCGCACTGAAGCTTTCTTT.

The V gene is TRBV21-1, the J gene TRBJ2-7. TRBV21-1 represents a pseudogene. The CDR3 runs to 11 residues. CDR3 residues: CASKNFYEQYF. The CDR3 DNA is TGTGCCAGCAAAAACTTCTACGAGCAGTACTTC.

The genes are TRBV24-1 and TRBJ2-1; TRBD2 matches 10 bases. The CDR3 totals 16 residues. The trim removed 7 bases at V and 8 bases at J, leaving 13 bases unmatched. CDR1 is KGHDR, CDR2 SFDVKD, per germline. This CDR3 reads CATRVISPSGGYEQFF. The CDR3 nucleotides read TGTGCCACCAGAGTGATTTCTCCTAGCGGGGGCTATGAGCAGTTCTTC.

This clonotype was observed a handful of times. The DNA of the CDR3 is TGTGCCAGCAGCCCACAGGTTAACTCTGGAAACACCATATATTTT. This sequence encodes CASSPQVNSGNTIYF. The chain joins TRBV4-2 to TRBJ1-3; tentatively, D is TRBD1 (5 bases). Trimming took 4 bases from V and 0 from J, leaving 10 bases between them. The length of the CDR3 is 15 residues. Germline loops: CDR1 LGHNA, CDR2 YNFKEQ.

This clonotype has just a few counts. V is TRBV20-1 and J is TRBJ2-7, with 8 bases aligning to TRBD2. CDR1 is DFQATT, CDR2 SNEGSKA, per germline (reference sequence). The J segment lost 1 base and the V segment lost 0 bases, leaving 5 bases of the junction unmatched. The CDR3 length is 15 residues. The CDR3 sequence is CSARDGGRPSYEQYF. As DNA, the CDR3 is TGCAGTGCTAGAGATGGCGGGAGGCCTTCCTACGAGCAGTACTTC.

Remarks on this clonotype: A read error is likely, as this CDR3 ends without the conserved phenylalanine or tryptophan. V usage is TRBV28 and J usage is TRBJ2-6; the D is unclear. V was cut by 10 bases and J by 1 base, with 5 bases left in between. The CDR3 is made up of 12 amino acids. Germline CDR1 is MDHEN and CDR2 is SYDVKM. This CDR3 is CATNSGANVLTL. CDR3 bases: TGTGCCACTAATTCTGGGGCCAACGTCCTGACTTTA.

The V and J genes are TRBV6-2 or TRBV6-3 and TRBJ2-1, with 8 nucleotides matching TRBD2. CDR3 length equals 14 residues. Germline trimming cut 2 bases from V and 9 bases from J; bases unmatched to any gene: 6. CDR1 is MNHEY, CDR2 SVGEGT, per germline. CDR3 in amino acids: CASSYTTSVSEQFF. The CDR3 nucleotides are TGTGCCAGCAGTTACACGACTAGCGTTTCTGAGCAGTTCTTC.

This chain joins TRBV12-3 or TRBV12-4 and TRBJ1-2; TRBD1 is a possible D gene (6 bases). This CDR3 region has 15 residues. V gave up 3 bases and J gave up 4 bases, with 15 bases separating them. For the CDR3, the DNA is TGTGCCAGCAGTTTCAGGGGTGTTCGTGTCTATGGCTACACCTTC. Translated, it gives CASSFRGVRVYGYTF.

The CDR3 is CASRPETSGALDTQYF. Here the CDR3 DNA reads TGTGCCAGCAGACCTGAGACTAGCGGGGCATTAGATACGCAGTATTTT. The chain couples TRBV3-1 to TRBJ2-3; 11 nucleotides match TRBD2. CDR1 and CDR2 from the germline V gene are LGHDT and YNNKEL (reference sequence). CDR3 length: 16 amino acids. Trimming took 6 bases from V and 5 from J; bases not matched to a gene: 10.

The genes are TRBV7-3 and TRBJ1-1, with a weak D call TRBD1 (5 bases). CDR1 and CDR2 (germline): SGHTA, FQGTGA. The CDR3 consists of 15 residues. The V end was cut by 4 bases, the J end by 5 bases, with 17 bases between. The DNA of the CDR3 is TGTGCCAGCAGCTCCTCCCCAGGGCGGGGTACTGAAGCTTTCTTT. The encoded protein is CASSSSPGRGTEAFF.

This clonotype was picked up many times. The genes are TRBV5-1 and TRBJ2-2; TRBD1 agrees at 7 bases. This CDR3 is 17 amino acids long. Trimming removed 1 base from V and 1 base from J; junction bases left unmatched: 7. CDR1 and CDR2 from the germline V gene are SGHRS and YFSETQ. CDR3 region: CASSLRLRTGNTGELFF. CDR3 DNA: TGCGCCAGCAGCTTGAGGCTCAGGACAGGGAACACCGGGGAGCTGTTTTTT.

This chain connects TRBV30 to TRBJ1-2; TRBD1 aligns across 10 bases. The trim removed 3 bases at V and 4 bases at J, leaving 8 bases unmatched. This CDR3 region has 15 residues. The germline CDR1 and CDR2 sequences are GTSNPN and SVGIG (reference sequence). CDR3 coding DNA: TGTGCCTGGAGGTCCGGGACAGGGGCATCCTATGGCTACACCTTC. Amino acids: CAWRSGTGASYGYTF.

This clonotype was found many times. The J gene is TRBJ1-4, the V gene TRBV12-3 or TRBV12-4; D is unresolved. This CDR3 has 12 residues. V gave up 6 bases and J gave up 8 bases, with 10 bases separating them. This chain's CDR3 is CASSPVGEKLFF. As DNA, the CDR3 is TGTGCCAGCAGCCCCGTGGGGGAAAAACTGTTTTTT.

V gene TRBV19 combines with J gene TRBJ1-3, with TRBD1 as a possible D gene (5 bases). V gave up 9 bases and J gave up 0 bases, with 24 bases separating them. Germline CDR1 LNHDA, CDR2 SQIVND (reference sequence). The CDR3 contains 18 residues. The DNA for the CDR3 is TGTGCCAGCCGAAATTGGCGCAGGGAAGGAGTCTCTGGAAACACCATATATTTT. Protein sequence: CASRNWRREGVSGNTIYF.